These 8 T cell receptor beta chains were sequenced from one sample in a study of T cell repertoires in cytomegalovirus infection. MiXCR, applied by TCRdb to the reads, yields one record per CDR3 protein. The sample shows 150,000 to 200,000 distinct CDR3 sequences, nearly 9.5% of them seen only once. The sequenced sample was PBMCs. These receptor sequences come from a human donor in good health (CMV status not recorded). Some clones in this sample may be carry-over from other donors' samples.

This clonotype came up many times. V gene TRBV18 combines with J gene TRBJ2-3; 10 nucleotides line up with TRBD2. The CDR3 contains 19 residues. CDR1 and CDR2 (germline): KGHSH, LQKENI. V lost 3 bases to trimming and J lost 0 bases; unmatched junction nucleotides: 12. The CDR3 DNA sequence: TGTGCCAGCTCACCTTTCTTAGCGGGAGGCGGCTCCAGCACAGATACGCAGTATTTT. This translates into CASSPFLAGGGSSTDTQYF.

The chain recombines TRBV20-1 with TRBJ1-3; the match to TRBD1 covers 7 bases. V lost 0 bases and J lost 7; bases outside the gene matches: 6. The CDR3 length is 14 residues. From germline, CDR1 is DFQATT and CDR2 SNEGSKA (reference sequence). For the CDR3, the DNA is TGCAGTGCTAGAGATTGGGGACAGCCCAACACCATATATTTT. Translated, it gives CSARDWGQPNTIYF.

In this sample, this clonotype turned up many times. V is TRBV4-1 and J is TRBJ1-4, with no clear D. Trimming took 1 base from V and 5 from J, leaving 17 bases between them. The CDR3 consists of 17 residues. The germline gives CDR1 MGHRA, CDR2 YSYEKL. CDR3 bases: TGCGCCAGCAGCCAAGTGGTCGCATTGGGCCGCAATGAAAAACTGTTTTTT. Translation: CASSQVVALGRNEKLFF.

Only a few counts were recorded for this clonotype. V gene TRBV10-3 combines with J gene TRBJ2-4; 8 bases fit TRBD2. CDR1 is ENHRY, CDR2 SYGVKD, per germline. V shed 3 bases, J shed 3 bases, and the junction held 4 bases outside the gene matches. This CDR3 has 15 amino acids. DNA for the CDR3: TGTGCCATCAGTGATGGTAGCGGGGACAAAAACATTCAGTACTTC. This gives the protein CAISDGSGDKNIQYF.

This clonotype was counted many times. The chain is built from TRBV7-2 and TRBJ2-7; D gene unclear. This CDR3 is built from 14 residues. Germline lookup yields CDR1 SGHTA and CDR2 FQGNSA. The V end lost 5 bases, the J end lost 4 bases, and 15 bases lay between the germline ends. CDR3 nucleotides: TGTGCCAGCAGCGACACTAATTTCGCGTACGAGCAGTACTTC. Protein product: CASSDTNFAYEQYF.

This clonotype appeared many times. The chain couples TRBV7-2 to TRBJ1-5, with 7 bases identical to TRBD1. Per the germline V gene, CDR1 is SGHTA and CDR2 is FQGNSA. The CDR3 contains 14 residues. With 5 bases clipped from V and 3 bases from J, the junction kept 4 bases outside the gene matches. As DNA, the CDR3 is TGTGCCAGCAGCAGTGACAGGGCCAATCAGCCCCAGCATTTT. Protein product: CASSSDRANQPQHF.

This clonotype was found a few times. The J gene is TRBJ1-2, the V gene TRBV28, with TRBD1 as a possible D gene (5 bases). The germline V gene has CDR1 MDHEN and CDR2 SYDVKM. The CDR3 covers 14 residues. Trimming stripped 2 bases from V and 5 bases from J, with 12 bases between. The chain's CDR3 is CASSLGSGRYGYTF. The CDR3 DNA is TGTGCCAGCAGTTTAGGTTCAGGGAGGTATGGCTACACCTTC.

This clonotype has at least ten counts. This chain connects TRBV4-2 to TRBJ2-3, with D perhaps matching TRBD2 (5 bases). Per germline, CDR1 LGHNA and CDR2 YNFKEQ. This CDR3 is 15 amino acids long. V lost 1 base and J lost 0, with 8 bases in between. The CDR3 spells CASSQAGDSTDTQYF. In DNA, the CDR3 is TGTGCCAGCAGCCAAGCCGGGGATAGCACAGATACGCAGTATTTT.